These 22 T cell receptor beta chains share one sample of origin, sequenced in a study of blood T cell repertoires in COVID-19. Clones were sequenced by immunoSEQ multiplex PCR, and TCRdb holds only the in-frame ones, with some missing. The table includes around 320,000 clones, more than 85% detected once. The sample taken for sequencing was PBMCs or T cells enriched from blood (not recorded which). Every receptor here comes from a woman aged 25 to 39 who had been exposed to COVID-19.

The chain links TRBV27 to TRBJ1-1; no definite D call. CDR3 size: 14 residues. Germline V gene lookup returns CDR1 MNHEY and CDR2 SMNVEV (reference sequence). V lost 5 bases to trimming and J lost 1 base, with 11 bases between them. The CDR3 DNA follows: TGTGCCAGCAGTCTCCAAGAGGGGAACACTGAAGCTTTCTTT. As protein: CASSLQEGNTEAFF.

This rearrangement joins TRBV7-3 to TRBJ2-3; 11 bases map to TRBD2. With 5 bases clipped from V and 6 bases from J, the junction kept 7 bases outside the gene matches. The CDR3 is 15 amino acids. Germline assignment: CDR1 SGHTA and CDR2 FQGTGA. The CDR3 sequence is CASSRLAGGEDTQYF. CDR3 nucleotides: TGTGCCAGCAGCCGTCTAGCGGGGGGTGAGGATACGCAGTATTTT.

This chain uses TRBV12-2 with TRBJ2-1; the listed D gene, TRBD2, was not tested against the DNA. TRBV12-2 is shown as a pseudogene. The CDR3 spans 15 residues. The CDR3 DNA is TGTGCAAGTCGCTTAGCGGAGCGGGGGGGCAATGAGCAGTTCTTC. This encodes CASRLAERGGNEQFF.

The chain recombines TRBV4-3 with TRBJ1-4; 11 positions match TRBD1. This CDR3 is built from 16 residues. CDR1 is LGHNA and CDR2 is YSLEER in the germline V gene. Trimming at V came to 3 bases and at J to 0 bases, leaving 0 bases not matched to a gene. The CDR3 sequence: CASSQGQGATNEKLFF. DNA of the CDR3: TGCGCCAGCAGCCAGGGACAGGGGGCAACTAATGAAAAACTGTTTTTT.

The chain joins TRBV7-9 to TRBJ2-3, with 9 nucleotides matching TRBD2. Germline-derived CDR1 and CDR2 are SEHNR and FQNEAQ (reference sequence). The V gene end was trimmed by 2 bases and the J gene end by 0 bases; junction bases not matched to a gene: 9. CDR3 length equals 18 residues. The CDR3 nucleotides are TGTGCCAGCAGCTTAAGCGTTGCGGGGGGGATAAGCACAGATACGCAGTATTTT. This gives the protein CASSLSVAGGISTDTQYF.

The chain combines TRBV19 with TRBJ2-2; 9 bases match TRBD1. The V segment lost 4 bases and the J segment 6 bases; nucleotides outside the gene matches: 9. From germline, CDR1 is LNHDA and CDR2 SQIVND (reference sequence). The CDR3 is 16 amino acids. Written as DNA, the CDR3 is TGTGCCAGTAGTAAGAGGACAGGGGCGGTCTCCGGGGAGCTGTTTTTT. This sequence encodes CASSKRTGAVSGELFF.

This clone turned up a few times. The chain uses TRBV27 and TRBJ1-1, with D tentatively TRBD1 (6 bases). The CDR3 totals 15 residues. Germline lookup yields CDR1 MNHEY and CDR2 SMNVEV (reference sequence). Trimming left V 2 bases short and J 5 bases short, with 15 bases between. CDR3 nucleotides: TGTGCCAGCAGTTTAGGGACAAAAGGGCATACTGAAGCTTTCTTT. It specifies CASSLGTKGHTEAFF.

In this sample, this clone turned up once. V usage is TRBV19 and J usage is TRBJ2-1; D is perhaps TRBD2 (6 bases). Trimming took 3 bases from V and 10 from J, leaving 13 bases between them. CDR1 LNHDA and CDR2 SQIVND come from the germline V gene (reference sequence). The CDR3 is made up of 13 amino acids. The CDR3: CASSIGPSGEQFF. The CDR3 nucleotides read TGTGCCAGTAGTATCGGACCAAGCGGGGAGCAGTTCTTC.

V usage is TRBV10-3 and J usage is TRBJ1-2, with 9 bases identical to TRBD1. This CDR3 has 15 residues. The V gene end was trimmed by 7 bases and the J gene end by 0 bases; junction bases not matched to a gene: 6. CDR1 ENHRY and CDR2 SYGVKD come from the germline V gene. For the CDR3, the DNA is TGTGCCATCACTAATGACAGGGGGGCTAACTATGGCTACACCTTC. The encoded protein is CAITNDRGANYGYTF.

The chain couples TRBV6-2 or TRBV6-3 to TRBJ2-5; D remains unclear. This CDR3 region has 12 residues. V lost 6 bases and J 2 bases, leaving 7 bases between the germline ends. Germline assignment: CDR1 MNHEY and CDR2 SVGEGT. The CDR3 is CASSQSQETQYF. The CDR3 DNA reads TGTGCCAGCAGCCAGAGTCAAGAGACCCAGTACTTC.

The chain employs TRBV5-6 and TRBJ2-2; 9 nucleotides agree with TRBD1. The J segment lost 8 bases and the V segment lost 4 bases, leaving 3 bases of the junction unmatched. The CDR3 loop spans 13 amino acids. The germline gives CDR1 SGHDT, CDR2 YYEEEE. Here the CDR3 reads CASSRTGAGELFF. The CDR3, as DNA: TGTGCCAGCAGCCGGACAGGGGCTGGGGAGCTGTTTTTT.

The chain uses TRBV9 and TRBJ2-2; 9 bases match TRBD2. The CDR3 length is 16 residues. Looked up from germline, CDR1 is SGDLS and CDR2 is YYNGEE. Trimming at V came to 4 bases and at J to 5 bases, leaving 9 bases not matched to a gene. Written as DNA, the CDR3 is TGTGCCAGCAGCTACGGACTAGCGTGGGGTACCGGGGAGCTGTTTTTT. Translating it yields CASSYGLAWGTGELFF.

The V and J genes are TRBV6-5 and TRBJ1-2, with D possibly TRBD1 on 5 matching bases. Germline assignment: CDR1 MNHEY and CDR2 SVGAGI. CDR3 size: 16 residues. Trimming took off 0 bases at V and 6 bases at J, with 17 bases between the two ends. The CDR3 loop reads CASSYSSGRGGHGYTF. CDR3 coding DNA: TGTGCCAGCAGTTACTCGTCAGGGCGGGGAGGACATGGCTACACCTTC.

This sequence joins TRBV6-6 and TRBJ2-3, with TRBD1 identical over 9 bases. Unmatched junction bases numbered 9, after V lost 6 bases and J lost 2 bases. From germline, CDR1 is MNHNY and CDR2 SVGAGI (reference sequence). The CDR3 totals 16 residues. CDR3 DNA: TGTGCCAGCAGCCCACTGGGGACAGGGTACACAGATACGCAGTATTTT. The encoded protein is CASSPLGTGYTDTQYF.

V and J are TRBV2 and TRBJ1-6, with D possibly matching TRBD1 (6 bases). The V and J ends lost 5 bases and 3 bases respectively, with 14 bases between them. This CDR3 is built from 16 residues. Germline CDR1 is SNHLY and CDR2 is FYNNEI. DNA for the CDR3: TGTGCCAGCAGTTACCGACAGGAGATCTATAATTCACCCCTCCACTTT. This translates into CASSYRQEIYNSPLHF.

About this clone: One end of the junction fails to match germline, which may point to a read error. The CDR3 DNA sequence: TGTGCCACCAGTGACCGAGTGAGCTCCCACAATGAGCAGTTCTTC. Its protein product is CATSDRVSSHNEQFF. This chain joins TRBV24-1 and TRBJ2-1; D remains ambiguous. CDR3 length: 15 residues. CDR1 and CDR2 from the germline V gene are KGHDR and SFDVKD.

V gene TRBV19 combines with J gene TRBJ2-1; 9 bases match TRBD2. From germline, CDR1 is LNHDA and CDR2 SQIVND (reference sequence). The CDR3 has 15 residues. With V trimmed by 5 bases and J by 2 bases, 4 bases remained unmatched. The CDR3: CASSLSGGPYNEQFF. The DNA of the CDR3 is TGTGCCAGTAGTTTGAGCGGGGGGCCCTACAATGAGCAGTTCTTC.

The chain couples TRBV4-3 to TRBJ1-4; 8 positions agree with TRBD1. After removal of 3 bases from V and 8 bases from J, the junction contained 5 bases not matched to a gene. Germline V gene data show CDR1 as LGHNA and CDR2 as YSLEER. This CDR3 is built from 14 residues. DNA of the CDR3: TGCGCCAGCAGCCACGACAGGGGTCGGGAAAAACTGTTTTTT. Translating gives CASSHDRGREKLFF.

This clone was observed once. The chain carries TRBV5-4 and TRBJ1-2, with 9 bases fitting TRBD1. The CDR3 contains 14 residues. Germline CDR1 reads SGHNT; CDR2 reads YYREEE (reference sequence). V lost 5 bases to trimming and J lost 2 bases; unmatched junction nucleotides: 4. The CDR3 loop reads CASSYRGLNYGYTF. In nucleotides, the CDR3 is TGTGCCAGCAGTTACAGGGGGCTAAACTATGGCTACACCTTC.

The J gene is TRBJ1-5, the V gene TRBV6-5; no firm D call. V lost 7 bases to trimming and J lost 4 bases, with 14 bases between them. CDR1 is MNHEY and CDR2 is SVGAGI in the germline V gene. This CDR3 is built from 14 residues. CDR3 residues: CASKEVWWNQPQHF. CDR3 sequence (DNA): TGTGCCAGCAAGGAGGTCTGGTGGAATCAGCCCCAGCATTTT.

The chain joins TRBV18 to TRBJ2-3, with D perhaps TRBD2 (5 bases). The CDR3 sequence is 16 residues long. V shed 4 bases and J shed 2 bases, with 16 bases lying between them. Germline V gives CDR1 KGHSH, CDR2 LQKENI. DNA of the CDR3: TGTGCCAGCTCACAGGAACCACCGGGATACACAGATACGCAGTATTTT. This encodes CASSQEPPGYTDTQYF.

The rearrangement joins TRBV3-1 (or the pseudogene TRBV3-2) to TRBJ1-5; D is undetermined. The CDR3 is made up of 14 amino acids. The V end was cut by 8 bases, the J end by 0 bases, with 11 bases between. Germline lookup yields CDR1 LGHDT and CDR2 YNNKEL (reference sequence). The CDR3 DNA sequence: TGTGCCAGCCGGGAATCTAATAGCAATCAGCCCCAGCATTTT. Translated, it gives CASRESNSNQPQHF.